One sample yielded the 24 T cell receptor beta chains listed below, sequenced in a study of monozygotic twins with cystic fibrosis. Sequenced by immunoSEQ multiplex PCR; TCRdb stores in-frame clones only, minus some. The sample includes tens of thousands of clones, about 83% of them seen just once. The source material was blood. The receptors were gathered from a woman in her twenties or thirties with cystic fibrosis.

The V gene is TRBV13, the J gene TRBJ2-7; TRBD2 is a possible D gene (5 bases). The germline CDR1 and CDR2 sequences are PRHDT and FYEKMQ (reference sequence). This CDR3 is built from 12 residues. V lost 4 bases and J lost 10, with 14 bases in between. The CDR3 region has the DNA TGTGCCAGCAGCTCTGGCCCCGGGGAACAGTACTTC. Its translation: CASSSGPGEQYF.

The chain couples TRBV7-7 to TRBJ2-5; D not resolved. The CDR3 is 14 residues long. Trimming removed 3 bases at V and 0 bases at J, with 8 bases between. Germline CDR1 is SSHAT and CDR2 is FNYEAQ (reference sequence). The CDR3 reads CASSFSWDQETQYF. The CDR3 DNA follows: TGTGCCAGCAGCTTTAGTTGGGACCAAGAGACCCAGTACTTC.

The J gene is TRBJ1-4, the V gene TRBV4-1; TRBD1 agrees at 9 bases. CDR1 is MGHRA and CDR2 is YSYEKL in the germline V gene. Trimming at V came to 2 bases and at J to 7 bases, leaving 2 bases not matched to a gene. The CDR3 is 14 amino acids. The CDR3 reads CASSQTGGVEKLFF. CDR3 nucleotide sequence: TGCGCCAGCAGCCAAACAGGGGGCGTTGAAAAACTGTTTTTT.

This chain connects TRBV2 to TRBJ1-1, with TRBD1 matching over 9 bases. CDR1 is SNHLY and CDR2 is FYNNEI in the germline V gene. The CDR3 is 16 residues long. With V trimmed by 3 bases and J by 9 bases, 14 bases remained unmatched. The CDR3 nucleotides read TGTGCCAGCAGTGATAATAGTGCCGGGACAGGGAGTAAAGCTTTCTTT. It yields the protein CASSDNSAGTGSKAFF.

The rearrangement links TRBV5-1 to TRBJ2-1, with D unresolved. The V and J ends lost 1 base and 5 bases respectively, with 10 bases between them. This CDR3 has 14 residues. In germline, CDR1 is SGHRS, CDR2 YFSETQ. In nucleotides, the CDR3 is TGCGCCAGCAGCTTGCCGGACGGAGACAATGAGCAGTTCTTC. This encodes CASSLPDGDNEQFF.

The rearrangement joins TRBV18 to TRBJ1-2, with unresolved D. Germline V gives CDR1 KGHSH, CDR2 LQKENI. The CDR3 consists of 15 residues. V lost 3 bases, J lost 3 bases, and 14 bases lay in between. CDR3 region: CASSPNAGVDYGYTF. The CDR3 nucleotides are TGTGCCAGCTCACCCAACGCAGGAGTGGACTATGGCTACACCTTC.

The gene calls are TRBV6-6 and TRBJ1-1, with D unresolved. This CDR3 has 13 amino acids. Germline V gene lookup returns CDR1 MNHNY and CDR2 SVGAGI (reference sequence). V was shortened by 8 bases and J by 1 base, with 11 bases between the two germline ends. This CDR3 reads CASSGHRNTEAFF. Written as DNA, the CDR3 is TGTGCCAGCTCAGGCCACAGGAACACTGAAGCTTTCTTT.

Only one count was recorded for this clone. V gene TRBV28 combines with J gene TRBJ2-1; the D is unclear. Germline values: CDR1 MDHEN, CDR2 SYDVKM. CDR3 length: 14 amino acids. V lost 5 bases and J 2 bases, leaving 10 bases between the germline ends. As DNA, the CDR3 is TGTGCCAGCAGTCCTATCGGCGCCTACAATGAGCAGTTCTTC. Amino acid sequence: CASSPIGAYNEQFF.

The chain's CDR3 is CASSQVAPMNTEAFF. CDR3 nucleotide sequence: TGCGCCAGCAGCCAAGTGGCACCGATGAACACTGAAGCTTTCTTT. The chain links TRBV4-3 to TRBJ1-1; D not certain. The CDR3 runs to 15 residues. Trimming removed 1 base from V and 0 bases from J, with 9 bases in between. The germline V gene has CDR1 LGHNA and CDR2 YSLEER.

The chain carries TRBV7-9 and TRBJ1-4, with a weak D call TRBD1 (6 bases). Germline CDR1 and CDR2: SEHNR and FQNEAQ (reference sequence). The CDR3 is 13 amino acids. Trimming stripped 3 bases from V and 8 bases from J, with 10 bases between. CDR3 protein: CASSLRQGEKLFF. In DNA, the CDR3 is TGTGCCAGCAGCTTGAGGCAGGGGGAAAAACTGTTTTTT.

The V gene is TRBV5-4, the J gene TRBJ2-5; 9 bases map to TRBD2. Germline V CDR1 and CDR2: SGHNT, YYREEE (reference sequence). The V segment lost 4 bases and the J segment 0 bases; nucleotides outside the gene matches: 7. CDR3 length: 16 amino acids. The DNA of the CDR3 is TGTGCCAGCAGCCTAGGGTCTAGCGGGAACCAAGAGACCCAGTACTTC. It specifies CASSLGSSGNQETQYF.

J is TRBJ1-2 and V is TRBV13; D unclear. V lost 4 bases to trimming and J lost 3 bases, with 21 bases between them. Germline assignment: CDR1 PRHDT and CDR2 FYEKMQ (reference sequence). This CDR3 has 17 amino acids. CDR3 protein: CASSSYGGMGRDYGYTF. The CDR3 DNA reads as TGTGCCAGCAGCTCCTATGGAGGGATGGGTCGTGACTATGGCTACACCTTC.

For the CDR3, the DNA is TGTGCTAGTGGTTCCCCTCCGAATGAGCAGTTCTTC. It translates to CASGSPPNEQFF. The chain has TRBV12-5 and TRBJ2-1; D is ambiguous. The germline gives CDR1 LGHNT, CDR2 FRNRAP. The V end was cut by 4 bases, the J end by 7 bases, with 8 bases between. This CDR3 is built from 12 residues.

The rearrangement joins TRBV19 to TRBJ2-1, with D maybe TRBD2 (6 bases). The germline V and J ends were trimmed by 3 bases and 2 bases, with 14 bases remaining between them. There are 16 residues in the CDR3. Germline V CDR1 and CDR2: LNHDA, SQIVND (reference sequence). In nucleotides, the CDR3 is TGTGCCAGTAGTATCCCCACGCGGGGCACCTACAATGAGCAGTTCTTC. Translated: CASSIPTRGTYNEQFF.

This clone was seen just once. The V gene is TRBV6-4, the J gene TRBJ2-7, with 8 nucleotides matching TRBD2. Trimming cost V 7 bases and J 6 bases; bases outside gene matches: 5. The CDR3 covers 12 residues. Germline V gives CDR1 MRHNA, CDR2 SNTAGT. CDR3 sequence reads: CASTGGASEQYF. In DNA form, the CDR3 reads TGTGCCAGCACCGGGGGGGCGTCCGAGCAGTACTTC.

The gene calls are TRBV5-1 and TRBJ1-1, with D unresolved. The V end lost 0 bases, the J end lost 1 base, and 4 bases lay between the germline ends. This CDR3 has 13 amino acids. In germline, CDR1 is SGHRS, CDR2 YFSETQ. The CDR3 is CASSLASNTEAFF. The CDR3 nucleotides are TGCGCCAGCAGCTTGGCGTCGAACACTGAAGCTTTCTTT.

V usage is TRBV28 and J usage is TRBJ2-2; D may correspond to TRBD1 or TRBD2 (5 bases each). The germline CDR1 and CDR2 sequences are MDHEN and SYDVKM. This CDR3 spans 17 amino acids. Trimming stripped 4 bases from V and 7 bases from J, with 22 bases between. CDR3 DNA sequence: TGTGCCAGCAGTTCCTACAGTACGGGACGTCGGGGCGGGGAGCTGTTTTTT. It translates to CASSSYSTGRRGGELFF.

The rearrangement uses TRBV18 and TRBJ1-2; D is unresolved. The CDR3 runs to 15 residues. V gave up 0 bases and J gave up 0 bases, with 8 bases separating them. The V gene's germline CDR1 is KGHSH and CDR2 LQKENI. Here the CDR3 DNA reads TGTGCCAGCTCACCACCGGGAGGAGCTAACTATGGCTACACCTTC. This sequence encodes CASSPPGGANYGYTF. Based on the CDR3 plus reference TRBV18 and TRBJ1-2, the full variable domain is NAGVMQNPRHLVRRRGQEARLRCSPMKGHSHVYWYRQLPEEGLKFMVYLQKENIIDESGMPKERFSAEFPKEGPSILRIQQVVRGDSAAYFCASSPPGGANYGYTFGSGTRLTVV.

This clone has more than one count but fewer than ten. The J gene is TRBJ1-3, the V gene TRBV5-1; a possible D gene is TRBD1 (5 bases). Trimming left V 4 bases short and J 7 bases short, with 18 bases between. CDR1 is SGHRS, CDR2 YFSETQ, per germline. CDR3 size: 15 residues. CDR3 sequence reads: CASSTRDPRRNTIYF. CDR3 coding DNA: TGCGCCAGCAGCACCCGGGACCCAAGAAGGAACACCATATATTTT.

This clone has more than one count but fewer than ten. The chain carries TRBV20-1 and TRBJ2-2; D is unclear. CDR3 size: 11 residues. V lost 1 base, J lost 8 bases, and 5 bases lay in between. The germline V gene encodes CDR1 DFQATT and CDR2 SNEGSKA (reference sequence). CDR3 protein: CSARGLGELFF. The CDR3 DNA is TGCAGTGCTAGAGGCTTAGGGGAGCTGTTTTTT.

This CDR3 reads CASSQEGGGALHNEQFF. Here the CDR3 DNA reads TGCGCCAGCAGCCAAGAGGGTGGGGGGGCCCTCCACAATGAGCAGTTCTTC. The V and J genes are TRBV4-1 and TRBJ2-1, with a tentative D call TRBD2 (7 bases). CDR3 size: 17 residues. From germline, CDR1 is MGHRA and CDR2 YSYEKL. Trimming cost V 0 bases and J 5 bases, with 17 bases left between them.

The J gene is TRBJ1-2, the V gene TRBV4-1, with D unclear. This CDR3 is built from 14 residues. The V gene's germline CDR1 is MGHRA and CDR2 YSYEKL. V was trimmed by 0 bases and J by 4 bases, leaving 9 bases between them. Here the CDR3 reads CASSQEAVLYGYTF. In nucleotides, the CDR3 is TGCGCCAGCAGCCAAGAGGCCGTGCTCTATGGCTACACCTTC.

The V gene is TRBV5-1, the J gene TRBJ2-2; D unresolved. V shed 6 bases and J shed 6 bases, with 12 bases lying between them. The CDR3 has 13 amino acids. Germline loops: CDR1 SGHRS, CDR2 YFSETQ. CDR3 protein: CASIDIGAGELFF. CDR3 nucleotide sequence: TGCGCCAGCATAGATATTGGGGCCGGGGAGCTGTTTTTT.

The chain carries TRBV11-3 and TRBJ1-6; D is unresolved. V lost 5 bases and J 0 bases, leaving 17 bases between the germline ends. Germline-derived CDR1 and CDR2 are SGHNT and YENEEA. The CDR3 contains 18 residues. CDR3 in amino acids: CASSLVLVLSSYNSPLHF. CDR3 coding DNA: TGTGCCAGCAGCCTCGTCCTCGTCCTAAGCTCCTATAATTCACCCCTCCACTTT.